This entry features one TCR beta chain sequence. No antigen is known for it. No base quality information exists; no much larger clone differs at one position. The cohort was made up of 666 healthy bone marrow donors. At the time of sampling, every cohort member was nominally healthy, though immune exposures that went unrecorded were likely present. CMV serostatus was positive for more than 250 and negative for about 55% of the roughly 670 cohort members, and was not recorded for this donor. Every donor gave a peripheral blood sample, and the peripheral blood mononuclear cells from that sample were used for TCR beta sequencing. The Qiagen DNeasy Blood Extraction Kit was used to extract genomic DNA from the blood cell samples. These data belong to a study of cytomegalovirus exposure and HLA in healthy donors (dated by TCRdb to about 2017). With regard to the full study: An earlier analysis of some 500 of the donors reported roughly 270 Gb of sequence data and roughly 100 million unique TCR beta sequences from 150 million to 200 million T cells. The study aimed to test whether cataloging public T cell receptors could reveal signatures of past pathogen exposure. An early release that covered about 600 HLA-typed donors contained approximately 300 gigabases of sequencing data and 70 million to 100 million unique TCR sequences. High-throughput TCR immunosequencing, statistical association of individual TCRs with disease status, and machine learning were combined to predict cytomegalovirus infection status. Among about 410 genotyped donors of the cohort, an average of around 250,000 unique TCR beta nucleotide sequences was sequenced per donor, of which about 18% were non-productive. Donor age, sex, ethnicity and CMV serostatus were compiled together with the repertoire data. An earlier analysis of approximately 580 of the donors used high-throughput TCR beta sequencing to judge whether each TCR beta V gene segment behaved as functional or pseudogenic. HLA typing covered class I and class II loci at four-digit resolution. The number of typed donors differed by locus: 629-630 for A, B, C, DRB1 and DQB1; approximately 520 for DQA1; some 610 for DPA1; and around 470 for DPB1. A later analysis re-analyzed previously published TCR beta repertoires from about 730 donors and added high-resolution HLA genotyping to study TCR occurrence patterns. Five DR-DQ haplotypes were treated as single units for association and clustering because of strong linkage in the cohort. A later genetic analysis took genome-wide SNP genotypes for about three fifths of the 666 donors and used that subset as a discovery cohort. The genetic ancestry cluster associated with self-reported Caucasian donors included 65% to 90% of the roughly 400 genotyped donors. The T cell repertoires of some 670 subjects were profiled by immunosequencing and related to cytomegalovirus serostatus. Along with the approximately 700-subject first cohort, a separate validation cohort of over a hundred different subjects was used. Rather than using new phenotypic data, the later analysis identified candidate immune exposures from TCR beta sequences and from how often those sequences occurred across donors. Every discovery cohort repertoire had been produced on one sequencing platform. Beyond this particular receptor, the publication reports: This cohort had only TCR beta chains sequenced, and the lack of alpha or paired-chain data limited which features could be detected. Roughly uniform sequencing depth across donors was assumed in presence/absence analyses, although this assumption may not hold. A cluster of highly shared sequence variants was judged likely to be a technical artifact of the sequencing pipeline. When HLA alleles, especially DR and DQ, strongly co-occurred, TCR associations were difficult to assign to individual alleles. In a later genetic analysis, a missense DCLRE1C variant was associated with V-gene and J-gene trimming of TCR beta chains, and the association was replicated in an independent cohort. In the study, around 150 TCR beta chains were listed as associated with cytomegalovirus. A later analysis reported that several top co-occurrence clusters appeared linked to parvovirus B19, influenza, CMV and Epstein-Barr virus. A later analysis associated about 17,000 TCR beta sequences with specific HLA alleles at a false discovery rate of 0.05. In both the original and validation cohorts, the classifier was reported to diagnose cytomegalovirus status with high specificity and sensitivity. In a later analysis, most CMV-associated TCR beta chains were found to appear HLA-restricted, with HLA associations seemingly driven largely by CMV exposure. Approximately 18 rarely observed V segments, including chromosome 9 orphons, were excluded from the earlier analysis of just under 600 of the donors because counts were too low. Because the 87-base-pair reads could not distinguish some IMGT-functional V segments, including TRBV6-2 and TRBV6-3, those segments were excluded. A later genetic analysis reported fewer N-insertions in productive TCRs among donors in an Asian-associated ancestry cluster than the roughly 700-donor mean. Across donors, most TCR sequences were observed very rarely, whereas some public TCRs were present in many individuals. In an earlier analysis of approximately 590 of the donors, most TCR beta V segments were observed in productive rearrangements about 87% or about 30% of the time, broadly matching IMGT annotations. A later analysis found that HLA-associated TCR beta chains were more clonally expanded and had lower generation probabilities than equally common non-associated chains. For the cohort, immune exposure information was limited to CMV serostatus. The authors suggested that the approach could potentially be extended to other disease states and immunological phenotypes. Correlated functional status among segregating V segments might be attributable to linkage disequilibrium, but an unknown experimental factor could not be ruled out. A few of the identified cytomegalovirus-associated TCR beta chains were confirmed in vitro to be specific for cytomegalovirus antigens. A later analysis found that TCR association rates varied across HLA loci, with DRB1 alleles showing the most associated TCRs and HLA-C alleles the fewest. HLA typing was unavailable for some donors at each locus, so association tests used only the typed subset. A further reported finding was that TCR beta sequences accurately predicted the HLA-A and HLA-B alleles for most subjects in the first cohort.

The library was built by means of the immunoSEQ multiplex PCR assay. For the multiplex PCR, a mixture combining 60 forward primers for TCR Vbeta segments and 13 reverse primers for TCR Jbeta segments was used. Amplification of the CDR3 region of rearranged TCR beta genes was performed with a multiplex PCR assay on genomic DNA. The Illumina HiSeq System was used to sequence the amplified TCR beta libraries as 87-base-pair reads. Turning to the authors' computational methods: In a later analysis, tens of millions of unique TCR beta chains were counted across the 500 to 850 repertoires, and about 9.9 million of these chains were shared by at least two donors. A nearest-neighbor algorithm error-corrected the raw reads and collapsed the reads into unique sequences, merging closely related sequences to remove PCR and sequencing errors. CDR3 sequences were aligned to IMGT reference sequences to assign V, D and J gene segments. For a sequence to be retained, at least a six-nucleotide match to both a V gene segment and a J gene segment was required. A rearrangement counted as productive if the CDR3 had no stop codons and remained in frame with V and J, and every other rearrangement counted as non-productive. Following IMGT convention, CDR3 was defined as the stretch from the second conserved V-encoded cysteine to the conserved J-encoded phenylalanine. In an earlier analysis of just under 600 of the donors, sequences lacking an unambiguous match to a single V gene segment were excluded. In an earlier analysis of almost 600 of the donors, a V segment was called functional when productive rearrangements were above 56.7%, and segregating when the standard deviation between donors exceeded 5%. To diagnose cytomegalovirus status from the catalog of TCR beta chain sequences, a statistical classification framework was built. In a later analysis, V and J genes were assigned by comparing TCR nucleotide sequences against IMGT/GENE-DB human TR gene sequences. Using the TCRdist pipeline, a later analysis assigned CDR3 sequences along with most-parsimonious VDJ recombination scenarios. In a later analysis, every TCR beta chain was defined by the combination of its CDR3 amino acid sequence and its V-gene family, and reads without a unique V-gene family were dropped. As a way to deal with suspected cross-contamination and a sequencing artifact, a later analysis dropped over 550 nucleotide sequences that were highly shared and had low generation probability. In a later analysis, a clonal expansion index for each public chain was calculated from normalized within-repertoire ranks of inferred template counts. A later analysis computed generation probabilities with a VDJ recombination model fitted to out-of-frame rearrangements, and checked the results against IGoR. In a later analysis, TCR-TCR, TCR-HLA and TCR-CMV co-occurrence was scored with hypergeometric tests, and a repertoire-size bias correction was applied to TCR pairs. To estimate false discovery rates, a later analysis permuted the HLA or CMV assignments 20 times. In a later analysis, co-occurring TCRs were grouped using DBSCAN, and TCRdist sequence similarity was added for clustering within HLA-allele-positive subsets. Co-occurrence clustering excluded repertoires with fewer than 30,000 or more than 120,000 public chains, plus five with anomalous nucleotide sharing. The table comes from immuneACCESS by way of TCRdb, which keeps in-frame sequences with V and J called. Part of the clones is missing from these tables; in studies checked, under half for an unresolved V gene and the rest for unknown reasons. V and J calls plus clone size are reproduced from that table; the DNA served to infer D and trimming. A total of some 140,000 clones appear in this sample, around four fifths of them only once. The ten biggest clones cover more than 4.5% of the sample.

From the cysteine up to the phenylalanine, the CDR3 has a length of 15 residues. The DNA shown is the 45-base CDR3, in frame from base 1. CDR1 and CDR2, looked up from the germline V gene, are WSHSY and SAAADI. The V gene is TRBV10-2 and the J gene is TRBJ2-5; TRBD2 is possibly the D segment (6 matching bases). The J call is uncertain, as TRBJ2-7 better fits the DNA end. Sequenced: PBMCs. This clonotype originated in a man aged 25 to 45 in good health. The CDR3 loop reads CASSERDSLFYEQYF. In nucleotides, the sequence is TGCGCCAGCAGTGAGAGGGACTCCTTGTTCTACGAGCAGTACTTC.